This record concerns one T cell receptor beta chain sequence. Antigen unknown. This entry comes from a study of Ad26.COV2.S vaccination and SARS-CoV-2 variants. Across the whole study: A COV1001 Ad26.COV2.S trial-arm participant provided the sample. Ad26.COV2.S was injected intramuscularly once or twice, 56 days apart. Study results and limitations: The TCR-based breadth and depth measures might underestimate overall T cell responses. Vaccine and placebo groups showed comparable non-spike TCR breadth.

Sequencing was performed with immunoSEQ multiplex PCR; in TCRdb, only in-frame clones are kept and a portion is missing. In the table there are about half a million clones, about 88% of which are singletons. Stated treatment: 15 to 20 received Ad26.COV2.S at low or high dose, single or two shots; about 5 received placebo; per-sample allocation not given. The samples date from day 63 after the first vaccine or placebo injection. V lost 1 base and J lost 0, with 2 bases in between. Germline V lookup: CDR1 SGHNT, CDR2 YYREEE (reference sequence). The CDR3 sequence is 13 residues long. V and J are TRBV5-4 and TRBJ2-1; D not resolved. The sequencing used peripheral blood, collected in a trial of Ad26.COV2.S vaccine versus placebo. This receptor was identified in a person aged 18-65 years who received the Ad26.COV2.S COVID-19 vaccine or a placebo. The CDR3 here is CASSLSSYNEQFF. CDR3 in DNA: TGTGCCAGCAGCTTGAGCTCCTACAATGAGCAGTTCTTC. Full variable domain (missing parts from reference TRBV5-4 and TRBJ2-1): ETGVTQSPTHLIKTRGQQVTLRCSSQSGHNTVSWYQQALGQGPQFIFQYYREEENGRGNFPPRFSGLQFPNYSSELNVNALELDDSALYLCASSLSSYNEQFFGPGTRLTVL.